What follows describes a single T cell receptor (beta chain). CDR3 length: 14 amino acids. V shed 5 bases and J shed 0 bases, with 10 bases lying between them. The V gene's germline CDR1 is SEHNR and CDR2 FQNEAQ (reference sequence). Original processing notes: For nucleated cells, counts were estimated from reference gene primer amplification. The table came from immunoSEQ multiplex PCR; TCRdb's copy has only in-frame clones and leaves some out. V, J and clone size are those of that table, while D and trimming were read from the DNA. The repertoire has a few hundred thousand clones, roughly 90% of them found once; the top ten carry roughly 2.4%. This sample is part of a study of blood T cell repertoires in COVID-19. Study in general: From the United States, Italy and Spain came samples of acute and convalescent COVID-19. The cDNA or gDNA used as material had been derived from T cells, B-cell-depleted T cells, or PBMCs.

This chain uses TRBV7-9 with TRBJ1-1; D is undetermined. The receptor was derived from a woman between 45 and 65 years old with acute or convalescent COVID-19. The sample was peripheral blood. The CDR3 region has the DNA TGTGCCAGCAGCGCAAACCAGATGAACACTGAAGCTTTCTTT. It codes for CASSANQMNTEAFF.